The present TCR beta chain was sequenced within a study of blood T cells in healthy people across ages. The trim removed 7 bases at V and 14 bases at J, leaving 17 bases unmatched. The CDR3 is 15 residues long. The germline CDR1 and CDR2 sequences are MNHNS and SASEGT. Alongside a J-beta primer mix, a sample-barcoded 5' primer served in a second PCR lasting about 6 to 12 cycles. Each cDNA molecule was tagged by a template-switch adaptor with 12 random nucleotides. Using its own MiXCR run on the 5' RACE reads, TCRdb lists one record per CDR3 protein. The sample includes 600,000 to 800,000 distinct CDR3 sequences, about 51% of them seen just once. General study results and limits: Comparison with aged donors showed that long-lived donors had more naive CD4+ cells and higher diversity.

Worth noting for this clonotype: Its antigen is as yet unknown. This may come from a read error, since a much larger clone is one base off.

This clonotype was sampled from an elderly woman in good health. The sequenced material came from blood. The chain carries TRBV6-1 and TRBJ2-1; 10 bases fit TRBD1. The CDR3 region has the DNA TGTGCCAGCAACCGCGGGACAGGGGACAAGATGATAAAGTTCTTC. It specifies CASNRGTGDKMIKFF.